The source of this T cell receptor beta chain is a study of shared clonotypes between healthy human individuals. Study results and limitations: All-four-donor shared clonotypes had higher generation probabilities than non-shared clonotypes did. Sharing across four donors was highest in naive CD4 (roughly 5%) and lowest in memory CD8 (approximately 0.4%).

It was across several immunoSEQ plates that each subset's genomic DNA was evenly split. Clones were read by immunoSEQ multiplex PCR, and TCRdb kept only the in-frame ones, dropping some. The table lists 650,000 to 750,000 clones, about two thirds of them singletons. Deletions cut 4 bases from V and 0 bases from J, with 10 bases between. Germline lookup yields CDR1 SNHLY and CDR2 FYNNEI. The CDR3 consists of 14 residues. This clone is a singleton in its sample. Its specificity is not known. This chain connects TRBV2 to TRBJ2-7, with D unclear. The receptor was derived from a woman in her 30s in good health. Material: memory CD4+ T cells sorted from blood. The subset here: CD45RA-negative fraction. The CDR3 DNA is TGTGCCAGCAGTGGTGTTGTCTACTCCTACGAGCAGTACTTC. It translates to CASSGVVYSYEQYF.